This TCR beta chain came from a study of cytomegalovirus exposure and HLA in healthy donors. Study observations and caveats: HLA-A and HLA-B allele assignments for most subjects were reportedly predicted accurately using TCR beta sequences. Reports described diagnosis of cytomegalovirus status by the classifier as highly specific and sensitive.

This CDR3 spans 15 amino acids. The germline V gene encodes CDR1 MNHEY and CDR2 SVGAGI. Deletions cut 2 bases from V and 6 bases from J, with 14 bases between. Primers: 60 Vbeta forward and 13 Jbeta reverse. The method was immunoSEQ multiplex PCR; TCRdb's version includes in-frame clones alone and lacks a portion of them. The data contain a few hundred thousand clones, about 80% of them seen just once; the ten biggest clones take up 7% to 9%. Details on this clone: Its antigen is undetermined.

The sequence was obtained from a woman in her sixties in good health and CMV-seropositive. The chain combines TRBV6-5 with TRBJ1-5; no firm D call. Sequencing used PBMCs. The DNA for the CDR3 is TGTGCCAGCAGTTACGGAGTAGGGAGCGGTCAGCCCCAGCATTTT. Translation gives CASSYGVGSGQPQHF.